The sequence of this TCR beta chain was determined in a study of T cells in Graves' hyperthyroidism and ophthalmopathy. The CDR3 loop spans 14 amino acids. V shed 6 bases and J shed 4 bases, with 15 bases lying between them. Germline V CDR1 and CDR2: ENHRY, SYGVKD. TCR beta CDR3 sequences were amplified from RNA transcripts. The HTBI primer set drove a first-round RT-PCR of the TCR CDR3. TCRdb re-called the multiplex PCR reads through MiXCR, storing one row per CDR3 protein. The sample includes a few hundred thousand distinct CDR3 sequences, 46% of them seen just once. Regarding the study as a whole: Ophthalmopathy was distinguished from stable hyperthyroidism by 13 V-J signatures. Most thyroid-expanded clonotypes above 0.001 were also found in blood.

This clonotype was recorded once. Its antigen is unidentified. Uncontrolled infection, other autoimmune disease, pregnancy or lactation disqualified patients from enrolment. Every diagnosis used clinical symptoms, serum thyroxine and TRAb, thyroid ultrasound and orbital computed tomography. Sequencing used peripheral blood or thyroid tissue (not recorded which). J is TRBJ1-2 and V is TRBV10-3, with D perhaps matching TRBD1 (5 bases). This clonotype was obtained from an adult woman with Graves' disease, either hyperthyroidism or ophthalmopathy (not recorded which). The CDR3 nucleotides read TGTGCCATCAGCACCCCGGCAGGGATCTATGGCTACACCTTC. Protein product: CAISTPAGIYGYTF.